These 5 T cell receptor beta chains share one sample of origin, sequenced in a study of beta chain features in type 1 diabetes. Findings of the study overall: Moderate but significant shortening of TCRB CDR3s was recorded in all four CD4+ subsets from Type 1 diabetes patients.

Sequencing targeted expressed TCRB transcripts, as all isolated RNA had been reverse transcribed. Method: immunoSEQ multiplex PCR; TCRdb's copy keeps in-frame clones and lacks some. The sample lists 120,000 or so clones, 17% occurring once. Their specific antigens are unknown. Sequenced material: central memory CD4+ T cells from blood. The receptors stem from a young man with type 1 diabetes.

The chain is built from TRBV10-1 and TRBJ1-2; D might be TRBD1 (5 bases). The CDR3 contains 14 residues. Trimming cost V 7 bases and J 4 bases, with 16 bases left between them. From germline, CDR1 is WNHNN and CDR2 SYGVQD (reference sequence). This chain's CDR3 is CASKGGRATYGYTF. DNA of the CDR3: TGCGCCAGCAAAGGAGGCAGGGCGACCTATGGCTACACCTTC.

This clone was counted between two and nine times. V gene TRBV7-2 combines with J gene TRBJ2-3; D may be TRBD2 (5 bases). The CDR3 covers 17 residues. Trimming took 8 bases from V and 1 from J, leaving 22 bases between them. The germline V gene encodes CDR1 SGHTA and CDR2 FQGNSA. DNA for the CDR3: TGTGCCAGCGGCTCCCAACCAGCCGCGGGCCGCACAGATACGCAGTATTTT. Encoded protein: CASGSQPAAGRTDTQYF. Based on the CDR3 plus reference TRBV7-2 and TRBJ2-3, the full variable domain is GAGVSQSPSNKVTEKGKDVELRCDPISGHTALYWYRQSLGQGLEFLIYFQGNSAPDKSGLPSDRFSAERTGGSVSTLTIQRTQQEDSAVYLCASGSQPAAGRTDTQYFGPGTRLTVL.

The chain's CDR3 is CASSFGSDPVETQYF. The CDR3 DNA follows: TGTGCCAGCAGCTTTGGTAGCGACCCAGTGGAGACCCAGTACTTC. The chain is built from TRBV7-2 and TRBJ2-5; tentatively, D is TRBD2 (5 bases). Trimming stripped 3 bases from V and 5 bases from J, with 16 bases between. Germline loops: CDR1 SGHTA, CDR2 FQGNSA. CDR3 length: 15 residues.

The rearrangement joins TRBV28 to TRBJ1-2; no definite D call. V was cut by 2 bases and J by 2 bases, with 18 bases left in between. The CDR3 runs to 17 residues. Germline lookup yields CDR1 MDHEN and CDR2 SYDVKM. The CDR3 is CASSLNGGVVLNYGYTF. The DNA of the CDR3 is TGTGCCAGCAGTTTAAACGGTGGCGTAGTCTTAAACTATGGCTACACCTTC.

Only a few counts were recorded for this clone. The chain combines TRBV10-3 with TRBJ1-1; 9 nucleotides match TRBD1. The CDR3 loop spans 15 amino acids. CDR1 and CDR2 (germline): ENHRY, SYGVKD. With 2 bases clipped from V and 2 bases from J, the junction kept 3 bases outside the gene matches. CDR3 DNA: TGTGCCATCAGTGAGCAGACAGGGGGAAACACTGAAGCTTTCTTT. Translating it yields CAISEQTGGNTEAFF.